The rows below give T cell receptor beta chains drawn from one sample of a study of T cell responses to AZD1222 COVID-19 vaccine. The data were produced by immunoSEQ multiplex PCR, yet TCRdb's version contains in-frame clones alone and is incomplete. The data show over 85,000 clones, roughly nine tenths seen once. Sequenced material: peripheral blood, taken 28 days after the second AZD1222 dose. The receptors stem from an adult who received the AZD1222 COVID-19 vaccine. CDR3s include the opening cysteine and the closing phenylalanine or tryptophan. D genes are given only for firm matches. Size is omitted from some rows. Given values are once, few, many or a class for expanded clones.

clone size | J gene | V gene | D gene | CDR3 protein | CDR3 DNA
NA | TRBJ2-2 | TRBV11-2 | TRBD2 | CASSFPGLAGGTNTGELFF | TGTGCCAGCAGCTTCCCGGGACTAGCGGGGGGCACGAACACCGGGGAGCTGTTTTTT
NA | TRBJ1-6 | TRBV4-1 | NA | CASSPHGTLYNSPLHF | TGCGCCAGCAGCCCCCACGGGACACTATATAATTCACCCCTCCACTTT
NA | TRBJ2-1 | TRBV10-1 | TRBD2 | CASSLTSGGSEQFF | TGCGCCAGCAGTTTGACTAGCGGAGGGAGTGAGCAGTTCTTC
NA | TRBJ2-2 | TRBV28 | TRBD2 | CASSLRTTAGGPQDTGELFF | TGTGCCAGCAGTTTAAGGACTACCGCGGGGGGGCCCCAGGACACCGGGGAGCTGTTTTTT
NA | TRBJ2-1 | TRBV2 | NA | CASSDPGTSSEQFF | TGTGCCAGCAGTGATCCCGGGACCTCGAGCGAGCAGTTCTTC
NA | TRBJ1-6 | TRBV6-5 | NA | CASRAGRRGDSPLHF | TGTGCCAGCAGGGCGGGACGCCGTGGGGATTCACCCCTCCACTTT
NA | TRBJ2-7 | TRBV20-1 | NA | CSASEAGTAYEQYF | TGCAGTGCTAGTGAGGCGGGTACCGCCTACGAGCAGTACTTC
once | TRBJ2-1 | TRBV29-1 | TRBD2 | CSAVRGLAGVASYNEQFF | TGCAGCGCCGTGAGGGGACTAGCGGGGGTTGCCTCCTACAATGAGCAGTTCTTC
NA | TRBJ1-4 | TRBV2 | NA | CASSSTGTGVFF | TGTGCCAGCAGTTCTACCGGGACCGGTGTGTTTTTT
NA | TRBJ1-3 | TRBV4-3 | NA | CASSQGAAFSGNTIYF | TGCGCCAGCAGCCAAGGGGCGGCTTTCTCTGGAAACACCATATATTTT
NA | TRBJ2-5 | TRBV10-1 | TRBD1 | CASRNGTEQETQYF | TGCGCCAGCAGAAACGGGACAGAACAAGAGACCCAGTACTTC
NA | TRBJ1-5 | TRBV5-6 | TRBD1 | CASSHGTGGQPQHF | TGTGCCAGCAGCCACGGGACAGGGGGACAGCCCCAGCATTTT
once | TRBJ1-5 | TRBV4-3 | NA | CASSQDTQNNQPQHF | TGCGCCAGCAGCCAAGATACCCAGAACAATCAGCCCCAGCATTTT
NA | TRBJ1-1 | TRBV30 | NA | CAWSVLFGTEAFF | TGTGCCTGGAGTGTACTTTTCGGCACTGAAGCTTTCTTT
once | TRBJ2-6 | TRBV4-1 | NA | CASSQDLSQGGFWANVLTF | TGCGCCAGCAGCCAAGATCTTAGTCAGGGCGGTTTCTGGGCCAACGTCCTGACTTTC
NA | TRBJ1-2 | TRBV10-2 | NA | CASSTGAEGYTF | TGCGCCAGCAGCACGGGGGCGGAGGGCTACACCTTC
NA | TRBJ2-7 | TRBV7-9 | TRBD1 | CASSWRTGGYEQYF | TGTGCCAGCAGCTGGCGGACAGGGGGCTACGAGCAGTACTTC
NA | TRBJ1-1 | TRBV7-9 | NA | CASAFGVSQEAFF | TGTGCCAGCGCCTTCGGGGTTTCCCAAGAAGCTTTCTTT
NA | TRBJ2-2 | TRBV10-2 | NA | CASSESPVAGELFF | TGCGCCAGCAGTGAGTCCCCGGTGGCGGGGGAGCTGTTTTTT
NA | TRBJ2-1 | TRBV4-3 | NA | CASSQEAGPEQFF | TGCGCCAGCAGCCAAGAGGCAGGGCCGGAGCAGTTCTTC
few | TRBJ2-2 | TRBV6-2/TRBV6-3 | NA | CASSSGFTGELFF | TGTGCCAGCAGCTCAGGGTTCACCGGGGAGCTGTTTTTT
NA | TRBJ1-3 | TRBV7-9 | TRBD1 | CASSLVTGPARNTIYF | TGTGCCAGCAGCTTAGTGACAGGGCCGGCGAGAAACACCATATATTTT
NA | TRBJ1-2 | TRBV18 | NA | CASSPENYGYTF | TGTGCCAGCTCACCAGAGAACTATGGCTACACCTTC
NA | TRBJ1-2 | TRBV19 | NA | CASSNSGTAYGYTF | TGTGCCAGTAGCAATTCCGGGACTGCCTATGGCTACACCTTC
NA | TRBJ2-3 | TRBV7-3 | NA | CASSKTADTQYF | TGTGCCAGCAGCAAGACAGCAGATACGCAGTATTTT
NA | TRBJ2-1 | TRBV6-5 | NA | CASRTDYNEQFF | TGTGCCAGCAGGACAGATTACAATGAGCAGTTCTTC
NA | TRBJ1-3 | TRBV18 | TRBD1 | CASSPPGQGTSGNTIYF | TGTGCCAGCTCACCACCGGGACAGGGGACTTCTGGAAACACCATATATTTT
NA | TRBJ1-1 | TRBV5-5 | NA | CASSLVGGRTEAFF | TGTGCCAGCAGCTTGGTTGGGGGCCGCACTGAAGCTTTCTTT
few | TRBJ2-7 | TRBV9 | NA | CASSGSGEQYF | TGTGCCAGCAGCGGTTCAGGCGAGCAGTACTTC
NA | TRBJ2-3 | TRBV3-1/TRBV3-2 | NA | CASSQASTDTQYF | TGTGCCAGCAGCCAAGCTAGCACAGATACGCAGTATTTT
NA | TRBJ1-2 | TRBV2 | NA | CASSDPVNYGYTF | TGTGCCAGCAGTGATCCAGTCAACTATGGCTACACCTTC
once | TRBJ1-4 | TRBV7-2 | NA | CASSSELGGLFF | TGTGCCAGCAGCTCCGAATTGGGGGGACTGTTTTTT
NA | TRBJ2-1 | TRBV27 | NA | CASSLYGQTNEQFF | TGTGCCAGCAGTTTATATGGACAGACCAATGAGCAGTTCTTC
NA | TRBJ1-4 | TRBV9 | NA | CASSVGGRGEKLFF | TGTGCCAGCAGCGTAGGGGGCCGGGGAGAAAAACTGTTTTTT
NA | TRBJ1-6 | TRBV19 | NA | CASSTWTASNSPLHF | TGTGCCAGTAGTACCTGGACAGCGTCTAATTCACCCCTCCACTTT
NA | TRBJ2-7 | TRBV13 | TRBD1 | CASSLGQGFDEQYF | TGTGCCAGCAGCTTGGGACAGGGATTCGACGAGCAGTACTTC
NA | TRBJ1-5 | TRBV7-8 | TRBD1 | CASSATGASGNQPQHF | TGTGCCAGCAGCGCCACAGGGGCGTCGGGCAATCAGCCCCAGCATTTT
NA | TRBJ1-1 | TRBV2 | NA | CASREDSTEAFF | TGTGCCAGCAGGGAAGACAGTACTGAAGCTTTCTTT
once | TRBJ2-3 | TRBV19 | NA | CASSGGSDTQYF | TGTGCCAGTAGTGGTGGTTCAGATACGCAGTATTTT
NA | TRBJ1-1 | TRBV5-1 | NA | CASSLEGFEAFF | TGCGCCAGCAGCTTGGAGGGGTTTGAAGCTTTCTTT
NA | TRBJ1-6 | TRBV21-1 | NA | CASSKRGVPGHRNSPLHF | TGTGCCAGCAGCAAAAGGGGGGTGCCGGGACACCGTAATTCACCCCTCCACTTT
NA | TRBJ2-5 | TRBV11-2 | TRBD2 | CASSLEPFRTRIVETQYF | TGTGCCAGCAGCTTAGAACCTTTTAGGACTAGAATTGTGGAGACCCAGTACTTC
NA | TRBJ1-6 | TRBV5-1 | NA | CASSLADRLFYNSPLHF | TGCGCCAGCAGCTTGGCGGACAGACTCTTTTATAATTCACCCCTCCACTTT
NA | TRBJ1-2 | TRBV4-3 | NA | CASSAGGGYTF | TGCGCCAGCAGCGCCGGAGGAGGCTACACCTTC
few | TRBJ1-1 | TRBV5-1 | TRBD1 | CASSSRGTEAFF | TGCGCCAGCAGTTCCAGGGGGACTGAAGCTTTCTTT
once | TRBJ1-2 | TRBV6-1 | TRBD1 | CASSEAGEGAGGYTF | TGTGCCAGCAGTGAAGCGGGAGAGGGGGCCGGAGGCTACACCTTC